A single sample gave rise to the 12 T cell receptor beta chains below, sequenced in a study of cytomegalovirus exposure and HLA in healthy donors. Clones were read by immunoSEQ multiplex PCR, and TCRdb kept only the in-frame ones, dropping some. This sample yields 160,000 or so clones, of which approximately 86% are seen a single time; over 2% belongs to the top ten. What was sequenced was PBMCs. The origin of the receptors is a man between 25 and 39 years old in good health and CMV-seropositive.

V is TRBV19 and J is TRBJ2-7, with D uncertain. V was clipped by 2 bases and J by 2 bases, with 4 bases between them. The germline V gene encodes CDR1 LNHDA and CDR2 SQIVND (reference sequence). The CDR3 has 12 amino acids. As DNA, the CDR3 is TGTGCCAGTAGTATATCGGCCTACGAGCAGTACTTC. Its translation: CASSISAYEQYF. The full variable domain, in which reference TRBV19 and TRBJ2-7 provide the parts outside the CDR3, is DGGITQSPKYLFRKEGQNVTLSCEQNLNHDAMYWYRQDPGQGLRLIYYSQIVNDFQKGDIAEGYSVSREKKESFPLTVTSAQKNPTAFYLCASSISAYEQYFGPGTRLTVT.

This chain joins TRBV4-3 and TRBJ1-1; D unresolved. V lost 0 bases, J lost 5 bases, and 10 bases lay in between. In germline, CDR1 is LGHNA, CDR2 YSLEER. The length of the CDR3 is 14 residues. CDR3 loop: CASSQEEGVTEAFF. The CDR3 DNA reads TGCGCCAGCAGCCAAGAGGAGGGTGTGACTGAAGCTTTCTTT.

The gene calls are TRBV6-1 and TRBJ1-2; 7 bases match TRBD1. The germline CDR1 and CDR2 sequences are MNHNS and SASEGT. CDR3 length equals 16 residues. J lost 4 bases, V lost 2 bases, and 10 bases had no gene match. This CDR3 is CASSEIWDSDLYGYTF. The CDR3 DNA sequence: TGTGCCAGCAGTGAAATATGGGACAGTGACCTCTATGGCTACACCTTC.

The rearrangement links TRBV6-1 to TRBJ2-7; D perhaps matches TRBD1 (5 bases). CDR3 length: 14 amino acids. Germline-derived CDR1 and CDR2 are MNHNS and SASEGT. Between the trimmed V and J ends, which lost 1 base and 2 bases, there was a span of 9 bases. In DNA form, the CDR3 reads TGTGCCAGCAGTGAAGTGGGGCCAGCCTACGAGCAGTACTTC. Encoded protein: CASSEVGPAYEQYF.

CDR3 sequence reads: CASSPSGQVISYEQYF. The CDR3 coding sequence is TGTGCCAGCAGCCCGAGCGGCCAGGTAATCTCCTACGAGCAGTACTTC. This chain uses TRBV7-6 with TRBJ2-7, with D possibly TRBD2 on 5 matching bases. The CDR3 is made up of 16 amino acids. Trimming pared 5 bases from V and 0 bases from J, leaving 17 bases between. Germline CDR1 reads SGHVS; CDR2 reads FNYEAQ. Complete variable domain (other parts from reference TRBV7-6 and TRBJ2-7): GAGVSQSPRYKVTKRGQDVALRCDPISGHVSLYWYRQALGQGPEFLTYFNYEAQQDKSGLPNDRFSAERPEGSISTLTIQRTEQRDSAMYRCASSPSGQVISYEQYFGPGTRLTVT.

This chain links TRBV9 with TRBJ1-1, with D perhaps TRBD1 (5 bases). The germline V and J ends were trimmed by 4 bases and 3 bases, with 10 bases remaining between them. Per the germline V gene, CDR1 is SGDLS and CDR2 is YYNGEE. This CDR3 is 13 amino acids long. In DNA form, the CDR3 reads TGTGCCAGCAGCCCCTGGGGGGACACTGAAGCTTTCTTT. Translating it yields CASSPWGDTEAFF.

This clone was counted once. V gene TRBV9 combines with J gene TRBJ1-2, with 9 bases aligning to TRBD1. Germline V lookup: CDR1 SGDLS, CDR2 YYNGEE. J was trimmed by 6 bases and V by 5 bases; bases with no gene match: 11. The CDR3 is 15 amino acids. This CDR3 reads CASSRTGTGSHGYTF. The CDR3 DNA is TGTGCCAGCAGTCGGACCGGGACAGGGTCCCATGGCTACACCTTC. Filled out from reference TRBV9 and TRBJ1-2, the complete variable domain reads DSGVTQTPKHLITATGQRVTLRCSPRSGDLSVYWYQQSLDQGLQFLIQYYNGEERAKGNILERFSAQQFPDLHSELNLSSLELGDSALYFCASSRTGTGSHGYTFGSGTRLTVV.

This chain links TRBV25-1 with TRBJ2-7; 9 bases match TRBD1. The trim removed 3 bases at V and 2 bases at J, leaving 5 bases unmatched. Germline lookup yields CDR1 MGHDK and CDR2 SYGVNS. CDR3 length equals 15 residues. The CDR3 loop is CASSDQRTGAYEQYF. In nucleotides, the CDR3 is TGTGCCAGCAGTGATCAAAGGACAGGGGCCTACGAGCAGTACTTC.

The V call is TRBV6-5, the J call TRBJ2-7; D unclear. The CDR3 sequence is 12 residues long. Per the germline V gene, CDR1 is MNHEY and CDR2 is SVGAGI. V lost 7 bases to trimming and J lost 9 bases, with 16 bases between them. The CDR3 region has the DNA TGTGCCAGCAAAGCTTCGTCCCGTGGGCAGTACTTC. Translating it yields CASKASSRGQYF.

The gene calls are TRBV19 and TRBJ1-2; D is uncertain. CDR1 is LNHDA and CDR2 is SQIVND in the germline V gene (reference sequence). The CDR3 contains 14 residues. V lost 0 bases and J 6 bases, leaving 11 bases between the germline ends. The CDR3 spells CASSIEAAKDGYTF. The DNA for the CDR3 is TGTGCCAGTAGTATAGAGGCGGCCAAGGATGGCTACACCTTC.

This rearrangement joins TRBV4-3 to TRBJ1-5; D may be TRBD1 (5 bases). Germline CDR1 and CDR2: LGHNA and YSLEER. V gave up 3 bases and J gave up 0 bases, with 9 bases separating them. The CDR3 loop spans 15 amino acids. CDR3 sequence: CASSQDDSSNQPQHF. CDR3 DNA: TGCGCCAGCAGCCAGGATGACAGTAGCAATCAGCCCCAGCATTTT.

The genes are TRBV7-6 and TRBJ2-2; D remains unclear. The CDR3 contains 16 residues. Germline V CDR1 and CDR2: SGHVS, FNYEAQ. V lost 5 bases, J lost 0 bases, and 13 bases lay in between. The CDR3 sequence is CASSQFTGSNTGELFF. CDR3 DNA: TGTGCCAGCAGCCAGTTCACGGGTTCGAACACCGGGGAGCTGTTTTTT.